The source of this T cell receptor beta chain is a study of technical replicates of blood from a few donors listed by TCRdb under 2017. V lost 4 bases and J lost 6 bases; the stretch between them is 14 bases long. CDR1 SGHTA and CDR2 FQGTGA are derived from the germline V gene. The CDR3 has 14 amino acids, counting the end cysteine and phenylalanine. CDR3 DNA is the only sequence kept; it has 42 bases, read in frame from the first base. In regard to this clone: It lacks a known antigen. No quality values exist for individual bases; no much larger clone is one base distant.

The method was the immunoSEQ multiplex PCR assay. TCRdb re-hosts the immuneACCESS table, in-frame sequences only. Its copies lack some clones; in the studies checked, an unresolved V gene accounts for under half of them, and the cause for the rest is not known. This sample lists 60,000 to 80,000 clones; roughly 89% were detected once. The top ten clones comprise 4% to 5% of the sample. The specimen was PBMCs. The TCR sequence derives from a human donor in good health. Some clones in this sample may be carry-over from other donors' samples. The chain is made from TRBV7-3 and TRBJ2-3, and TRBD2 may be the D gene, going by 5 matching bases. The nucleotide sequence is TGTGCCAGCAGCTCCGCCGGTCCGGGGGATACGCAGTATTTT. This translates into CASSSAGPGDTQYF.